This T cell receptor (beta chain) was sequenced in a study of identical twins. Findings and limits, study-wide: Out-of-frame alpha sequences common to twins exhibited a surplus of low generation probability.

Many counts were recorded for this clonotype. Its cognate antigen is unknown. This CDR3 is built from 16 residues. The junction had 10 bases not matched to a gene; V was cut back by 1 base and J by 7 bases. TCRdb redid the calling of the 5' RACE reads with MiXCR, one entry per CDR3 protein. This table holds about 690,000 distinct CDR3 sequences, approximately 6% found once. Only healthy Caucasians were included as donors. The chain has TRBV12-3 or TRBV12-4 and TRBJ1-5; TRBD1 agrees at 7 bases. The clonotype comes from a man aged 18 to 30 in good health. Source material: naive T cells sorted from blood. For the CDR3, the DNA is TGTGCCAGCAGTTTAGATCCCACACAGGGGAACCAGCCCCAGCATTTT. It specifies CASSLDPTQGNQPQHF.